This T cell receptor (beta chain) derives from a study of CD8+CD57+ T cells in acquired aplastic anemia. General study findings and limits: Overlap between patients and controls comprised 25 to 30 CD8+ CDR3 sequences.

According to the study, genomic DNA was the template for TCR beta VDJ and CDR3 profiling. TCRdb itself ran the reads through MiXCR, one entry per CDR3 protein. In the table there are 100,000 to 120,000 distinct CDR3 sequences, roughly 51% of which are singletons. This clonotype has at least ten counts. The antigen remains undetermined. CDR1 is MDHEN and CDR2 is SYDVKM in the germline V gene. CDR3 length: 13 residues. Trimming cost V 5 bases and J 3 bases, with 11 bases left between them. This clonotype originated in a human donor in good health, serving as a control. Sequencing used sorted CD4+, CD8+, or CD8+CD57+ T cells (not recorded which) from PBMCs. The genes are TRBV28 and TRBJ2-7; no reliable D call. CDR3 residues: CASSRDQGYEQYF. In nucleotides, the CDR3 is TGTGCCAGCAGTCGTGACCAAGGCTACGAGCAGTACTTC.